The source of this T cell receptor beta chain is a study of shared T cell receptors in the human thymus. Trimming removed 1 base from V and 7 bases from J; junction bases left unmatched: 3. Germline values: CDR1 SGDLS, CDR2 YYNGEE. The CDR3 loop spans 14 amino acids. Sequencing was performed with immunoSEQ multiplex PCR; in TCRdb, only in-frame clones are kept and a portion is missing. This sample has 500,000 to 850,000 clones, with around 87% found just once. The data were also submitted as part of a second study, on human thymus T cells. Turning to that study: Thymic and blood repertoires seemed to show skewed V and J gene use.

The source material was thymocytes. The chain combines TRBV9 with TRBJ2-1; 9 nucleotides line up with TRBD2. The source of this sequence is a boy less than two years old with a congenital heart defect. The CDR3 here is CASSVMRGGNEQFF. The CDR3 bases are TGTGCCAGCAGCGTAATGCGGGGGGGGAATGAGCAGTTCTTC.